The rows below give T cell receptor beta chains drawn from one sample of a study of blood T cells in healthy people across ages. TCRdb re-derived calls from the 5' RACE reads in MiXCR, one entry per CDR3 protein. The data show 750,000 to 950,000 distinct CDR3 sequences, with roughly 28% seen just once and roughly 10% held by the top ten. This same sample was also taken into another study, of T cells of mothers and their children.

The sequenced sample was blood. The receptors stem from a woman aged 40 to 50 in good health. CDR3s include the opening cysteine and the closing phenylalanine or tryptophan. A D gene is named only where the DNA matches it firmly. Size values are once, few and many counts, or a class for expanded clones, and some rows have none.

>TRBD1|TRBJ2-1|15|.|TRBV6-1
TGTGCCAGCGGCGATCAGGGGGTGGTGATCAATGAGCAGTTCTTC
CASGDQGVVINEQFF
>TRBD1|TRBJ2-7|14|few|TRBV18
TGTGCCAGCTCACCAAGGGACAGGGGGAGCGAGCAGTACTTC
CASSPRDRGSEQYF
>.|TRBJ1-2|14|few|TRBV27
TGTGCCAGCAGTTCCCGGGCTGCGACCTATGGCTACACCTTC
CASSSRAATYGYTF
>.|TRBJ1-2|15|.|TRBV5-6
TGTGCCAGCAGCTTGGCGGGGCAGTTCACTTATGGCTACACCTTC
CASSLAGQFTYGYTF
>.|TRBJ2-7|14|many|TRBV11-2
TGTGCCAGCAGCGCGGTCCTCGAGGGGTACGAGCAGTACTTC
CASSAVLEGYEQYF
>TRBD2|TRBJ2-3|16|.|TRBV7-3
TGTGCCAGCAGCTTGGAGATAGCGGGGGGCGGAGATACGCAGTATTTT
CASSLEIAGGGDTQYF
>TRBD2|TRBJ2-3|16|many|TRBV5-1
TGTGCCAGCAGCTTGGGAGGACTAGCGGGCACAGATACGCAGTATTTT
CASSLGGLAGTDTQYF
>TRBD2|TRBJ2-5|15|many|TRBV7-3
TGTGCCAGCAGTAGAGCGGGGGGGCGACAAGAGACCCAGTACTTC
CASSRAGGRQETQYF
>TRBD1|TRBJ2-7|14|many|TRBV27
TGTGCCAGCAGTGACGGGACAGGGGGTTACGAGCAGTACTTC
CASSDGTGGYEQYF
>TRBD2|TRBJ2-1|16|few|TRBV20-1
TGCAGTGCAAGGAGTCTAGCGGGGGGGAAACACAATGAGCAGTTCTTC
CSARSLAGGKHNEQFF
>TRBD1|TRBJ1-1|16|many|TRBV20-1
TGCAGTGCTCCGGACAGGCGAGGGGTAATGAACACTGAAGCTTTCTTT
CSAPDRRGVMNTEAFF
>.|TRBJ2-6|12|.|TRBV12-3/TRBV12-4
TGTGCCAGCAGGTCCAGACAAAACGTCCTGACTTTC
CASRSRQNVLTF
>.|TRBJ1-2|12|few|TRBV20-1
TGCAGTGCCCCCAAGTTGAACTATGGCTACACCTTC
CSAPKLNYGYTF
>.|TRBJ1-2|17|.|TRBV12-3/TRBV12-4
TGTGCCAGCAGCTCAGTACCTACGGGACTCGTCAACTATGGCTACACCTTC
CASSSVPTGLVNYGYTF
>TRBD2|TRBJ2-3|15|.|TRBV3-1
TGTGCCAGCAGCCAAACTAGCGGGAGCACAGATACGCAGTATTTT
CASSQTSGSTDTQYF
>.|TRBJ1-5|13|.|TRBV2
TGTGCCAGCAGTGGACAGATGAATCAGCCCCAGCATTTT
CASSGQMNQPQHF
>.|TRBJ1-2|15|few|TRBV5-1
TGCGCCAGCAGCTTGTCCCCCGGGCGGGAGTATGGCTACACCTTC
CASSLSPGREYGYTF